This is a list of T cell receptor beta chains from one sample in a study of brain T cells in children with intractable seizures. Libraries were prepared by immunoSEQ multiplex PCR; TCRdb keeps only in-frame clonotypes and omits some of them. This repertoire shows 100,000 to 120,000 clones, roughly 92% found once; its top ten account for roughly 4%. The material sequenced was peripheral blood, taken at surgery. The receptors stem from a boy under three years old with hemimegalencephaly and intractable seizures. Each CDR3 is given with its conserved first and last residue. The D gene is left open where the match is weak. Size is stated for part of the rows, as once, few or many counts, or as a class when the clone is expanded.

TRBD1	-	TRBV7-8	TRBJ2-1	CASSPFPGQGENEQFF	TGTGCCAGCAGCCCATTCCCAGGACAGGGCGAAAATGAGCAGTTCTTC
-	-	TRBV28	TRBJ1-4	CASSLWEKLFF	TGTGCCAGCAGTTTATGGGAGAAACTGTTTTTT
-	once	TRBV14	TRBJ1-2	CASSPQGYYGYTF	TGTGCCAGCAGTCCGCAAGGATACTATGGCTACACCTTC
TRBD1	once	TRBV28	TRBJ2-1	CASTPLGTGRNEQFF	TGTGCCAGCACCCCGTTGGGGACAGGGAGGAATGAGCAGTTCTTC
-	-	TRBV28	TRBJ2-4	CATKGSYSLAKNIQYF	TGTGCCACCAAAGGGAGTTACAGCTTAGCCAAAAACATTCAGTACTTC
-	-	TRBV6-1	TRBJ1-6	CASSEAGSYNSPLHF	TGTGCCAGCAGTGAAGCAGGGTCCTATAATTCACCCCTCCACTTT
-	-	TRBV28	TRBJ1-6	CASTIDNSPLHF	TGTGCCAGCACCATAGATAATTCACCCCTCCACTTT
TRBD2	-	TRBV10-3	TRBJ2-3	CAISRGLAGGRTDTQYF	TGTGCCATCAGTCGAGGACTAGCGGGAGGACGCACAGATACGCAGTATTTT
TRBD2	-	TRBV28	TRBJ2-7	CASSLRLGAGGVDEQYF	TGTGCCAGCAGTTTACGGCTCGGAGCGGGAGGAGTCGACGAGCAGTACTTC
-	-	TRBV3-1/TRBV3-2	TRBJ1-2	CASSQGGVGYGYTF	TGTGCCAGCAGCCAAGGGGGGGTGGGCTATGGCTACACCTTC
TRBD2	-	TRBV9	TRBJ2-1	CASSVAMAGGLNEQFF	TGTGCCAGCAGCGTAGCTATGGCGGGAGGGCTAAATGAGCAGTTCTTC
-	-	TRBV3-1/TRBV3-2	TRBJ2-5	CASSQEASGAETQYF	TGTGCCAGCAGCCAAGAGGCTAGTGGGGCAGAGACCCAGTACTTC
TRBD1	-	TRBV7-6	TRBJ1-6	CASSLRQGYNSPLHF	TGTGCCAGCAGCCTCCGACAGGGGTATAATTCACCCCTCCACTTT
TRBD2	-	TRBV6-5	TRBJ2-1	CASSRTSGSFYEQFF	TGTGCCAGCAGTCGAACTAGCGGGAGTTTCTATGAGCAGTTCTTC
-	-	TRBV14	TRBJ2-1	CASSHFRGKAYNEQFF	TGTGCCAGCAGCCACTTTCGGGGTAAGGCCTACAATGAGCAGTTCTTC
-	-	TRBV4-3	TRBJ2-3	CASSQDGGAQPTDTQYF	TGCGCCAGCAGCCAAGATGGAGGGGCGCAACCCACAGATACGCAGTATTTT